Below, 2 T cell receptor beta chains from the same sample are listed, as sequenced in a study of blood T cell repertoires in COVID-19. Clones were sequenced by immunoSEQ multiplex PCR, and TCRdb holds only the in-frame ones, with some missing. The sample lists about 94,000 clones, about 80% occurring once. Sequencing was carried out using peripheral blood. These receptors all stem from a human donor in a cohort sampled during active COVID-19.

This clone is classed as medium-sized. The V call is TRBV12-3 or TRBV12-4, the J call TRBJ2-7; D perhaps matches TRBD2 (6 bases). The V end was cut by 5 bases, the J end by 6 bases, with 11 bases between. The CDR3 spans 12 residues. CDR3 sequence (DNA): TGTGCCAGCAGTCCGGGGGATGGCGAGCAGTACTTC. Its translation: CASSPGDGEQYF.

This clone was seen a few times. The V call is TRBV6-1, the J call TRBJ2-3, with 7 bases lining up with TRBD1. Germline CDR1 MNHNS, CDR2 SASEGT. V lost 2 bases, J lost 7 bases, and 3 bases stayed unmatched. The length of the CDR3 is 13 residues. The chain's CDR3 is CASSEHRGYTQYF. The CDR3 bases are TGTGCCAGCAGTGAACACAGGGGTTATACGCAGTATTTT.